The clone carrying this T cell receptor beta chain was detected a few times. The CDR3 totals 15 residues. Germline CDR1 MGHRA, CDR2 YSYEKL. V trimming: 5 bases; J trimming: 8 bases; junction bases outside the gene matches: 11. These data are taken from a study of T-cell memory formation after mild COVID-19. TCRdb independently ran MiXCR on the 5' RACE reads; one entry per CDR3 protein. The sample yields roughly 100,000 distinct CDR3 sequences, 12% seen once. The sequence came from an adult woman who had mild COVID-19 (a few samples of this study predate the infection). Cell type and time point are not known. Specimen: PBMCs or a T cell subset sorted from them (not recorded which). This chain links TRBV4-1 with TRBJ1-4; 7 nucleotides align to TRBD1. CDR3 coding DNA: TGCGCCAGCAGCTACCGGGACAGTCTTTTGGAAAAACTGTTTTTT. Protein sequence: CASSYRDSLLEKLFF.